This T cell receptor (beta chain) was recorded in a study of control samples from healthy donors and cancer patients (dated by TCRdb to the early 2020s). Libraries were built with the immunoSEQ multiplex PCR assay. Drawn from immuneACCESS, this table holds only the in-frame rearrangements with V and J called that TCRdb kept. Clones are partly lost; checked studies trace under half to an unresolved V gene and leave the rest unexplained. The sample table records over 100,000 clones; around 92% of these occur just once. The leading ten clones occupy 2.5% of the sample. From its cysteine to its phenylalanine, the CDR3 spans 18 amino acids. Only CDR3 DNA is held: 54 bases, read in frame from base 1. V ends up 3 bases short and J 5 bases short, with an unmatched junction base count of 17. CDR1 and CDR2 (MGHRA, YSYEKL) derive from the germline V gene. To note about this clone: Its specific antigen is unknown. No clone much larger than this one lies a single base away; base qualities are absent.

Sequencing used blood. The TCR comes from a woman aged 18-35 years in good health. The V and J genes are TRBV4-1 and TRBJ2-7; 9 nucleotides in the junction match TRBD2. The CDR3 amino acid sequence is: CASSHPGGRGGRGNEQYF. Read as DNA, the sequence is TGCGCCAGCAGCCACCCGGGGGGTCGTGGCGGGAGGGGAAACGAGCAGTACTTC.